This entry lists 11 T cell receptor beta chains sequenced from one sample in a study of blood T cells in healthy people across ages. The second PCR ran roughly 7 to 11 cycles with a sample-barcoded 5' primer and J-beta primers. MiXCR, run by TCRdb on the 5' RACE reads, gives a single entry per CDR3 protein. This table has hundreds of thousands of distinct CDR3 sequences, roughly 64% appearing once. The sequenced sample consisted of blood. All receptors derive from a man aged 25 to 40 in good health.

V is TRBV30 and J is TRBJ2-5; tentatively, D is TRBD1 (5 bases). Per the germline V gene, CDR1 is GTSNPN and CDR2 is SVGIG (reference sequence). Between the trimmed V and J ends, which lost 1 base and 5 bases, there was a span of 8 bases. This CDR3 has 12 residues. CDR3 DNA sequence: TGTGCCTGGAGTGATTCAGGGGAGACCCAGTACTTC. It codes for CAWSDSGETQYF.

This chain uses TRBV2 with TRBJ2-7; tentative D call: TRBD1 (5 bases). Per the germline V gene, CDR1 is SNHLY and CDR2 is FYNNEI. The CDR3 consists of 12 residues. Deletions cut 3 bases from V and 5 bases from J, with 8 bases between. This chain's CDR3 is CASSDRVDEQYF. The CDR3 DNA reads as TGTGCCAGCAGTGACAGGGTGGACGAGCAGTACTTC.

The chain joins TRBV6-2 or TRBV6-3 to TRBJ2-1, with 8 positions matching TRBD2. This CDR3 spans 15 amino acids. The V and J ends lost 4 bases and 7 bases, in that order; junction bases with no gene match: 9. In germline, CDR1 is MNHEY, CDR2 SVGEGT. This CDR3 is CASSSPGLGMNEQFF. CDR3 DNA: TGTGCCAGCAGTTCCCCGGGACTAGGTATGAATGAGCAGTTCTTC.

This chain connects TRBV28 to TRBJ2-3; possibly TRBD1 or TRBD2 for D (6 bases each). The germline V gene has CDR1 MDHEN and CDR2 SYDVKM. The CDR3 totals 15 residues. The ends were cut back, 2 bases at V and 8 bases at J, with 17 bases in the middle. CDR3 DNA: TGTGCCAGCAGTTTAATGGGGGGCGAATCTGGTACGCAGTATTTT. Protein product: CASSLMGGESGTQYF.

This clonotype was found once. This sequence joins TRBV6-2 or TRBV6-3 and TRBJ2-1; a weak D match, TRBD2 (6 bases). The J call may be incorrect, as the DNA end agrees better with TRBJ2-7. Germline V gene data show CDR1 as MNHEY and CDR2 as SVGEGT. This CDR3 has 14 residues. The CDR3 DNA sequence: TGTGCCAGCGGTTCGGGAGTGGACTACAATGAGCAGTACTTC. Amino acids: CASGSGVDYNEQYF.

The J gene is TRBJ2-3, the V gene TRBV18; possible D gene TRBD2, 6 bases. The CDR3 totals 15 residues. The germline V and J ends were trimmed by 2 bases and 1 base, with 10 bases remaining between them. The germline CDR1 and CDR2 sequences are KGHSH and LQKENI. CDR3 DNA sequence: TGTGCCAGCTCACCAAGTCTAGCGCGCACAGATACGCAGTATTTT. Protein sequence: CASSPSLARTDTQYF.

The chain is built from TRBV10-1 and TRBJ2-3; D ambiguous. The CDR3 length is 13 residues. The ends were cut back, 2 bases at V and 2 bases at J, with 5 bases in the middle. Germline CDR1 reads WNHNN; CDR2 reads SYGVQD (reference sequence). The CDR3 nucleotides read TGCGCCAGCAGTGAGCGGCCCACAGATACGCAGTATTTT. Protein product: CASSERPTDTQYF.

The CDR3 sequence is CASSQAPLGGSYNEQFF. CDR3 nucleotide sequence: TGCGCCAGCAGCCAAGCCCCGTTAGGCGGGAGCTACAATGAGCAGTTCTTC. The genes are TRBV4-3 and TRBJ2-1; TRBD2 matches 7 bases. This CDR3 has 17 residues. CDR1 LGHNA and CDR2 YSLEER come from the germline V gene. The ends lost 1 base at V and 3 bases at J; junction bases unmatched: 9.

This chain uses TRBV12-3 or TRBV12-4 with TRBJ2-6; D possibly matches TRBD1 or TRBD2 (7 bases each). The CDR3 sequence is 18 residues long. V lost 4 bases and J 0 bases, leaving 16 bases between the germline ends. CDR3: CASSSRGGWDSGANVLTF. The CDR3 DNA reads TGTGCCAGCAGTTCCAGGGGGGGTTGGGACTCTGGGGCCAACGTCCTGACTTTC.

The V gene is TRBV4-3, the J gene TRBJ2-7, with D possibly being TRBD2 (5 bases). Judging by the DNA end, TRBJ2-5 fits better; the J call may be wrong. The CDR3 consists of 15 residues. CDR1 is LGHNA and CDR2 is YSLEER in the germline V gene. For the CDR3, the DNA is TGCGCCAGCAGCCAAGTTGTGGGGAGCCAAGAGACCCAGTACTTC. Translated, it gives CASSQVVGSQETQYF.

Note on this clonotype: A read error may produce the germline difference seen at one junction end. The rearrangement links TRBV6-6 to TRBJ2-5, with D perhaps assigned TRBD1 or TRBD2 (5 bases each). Germline CDR1 reads MNHNY; CDR2 reads SVGAGI (reference sequence). CDR3 length equals 16 residues. CDR3 loop: CAGSSGTAQEQETQYF. The CDR3 DNA reads TGTGCCGGCAGTTCAGGGACCGCACAGGAACAAGAGACCCAGTACTTC.